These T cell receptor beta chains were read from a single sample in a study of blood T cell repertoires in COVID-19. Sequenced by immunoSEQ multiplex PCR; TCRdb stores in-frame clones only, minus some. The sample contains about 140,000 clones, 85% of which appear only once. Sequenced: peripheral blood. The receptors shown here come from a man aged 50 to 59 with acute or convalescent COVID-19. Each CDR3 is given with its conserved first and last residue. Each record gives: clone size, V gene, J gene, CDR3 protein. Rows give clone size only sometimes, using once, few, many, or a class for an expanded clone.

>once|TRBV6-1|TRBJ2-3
CASSERGPKLAEVRDTQYF
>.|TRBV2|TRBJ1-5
CASSEAGTGSQPQHF
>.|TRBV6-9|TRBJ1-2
CASRDRDYGYTF
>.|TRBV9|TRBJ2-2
CASTLGLAGGRATGELFF
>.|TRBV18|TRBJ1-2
CASSPQTGGEEDGYTF
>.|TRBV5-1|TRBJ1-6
CASSLDQRTGASSYNSPLHF
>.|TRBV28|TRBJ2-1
CASSLLAGEHNEQFF
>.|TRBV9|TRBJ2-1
CASSVDRLAGSRGEQFF
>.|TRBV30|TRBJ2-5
CAWSREGQGTQYF
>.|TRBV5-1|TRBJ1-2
CASSLGDRDYGYTF
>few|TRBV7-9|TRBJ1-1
CASSFGTVAFF
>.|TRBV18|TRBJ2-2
CASSPVRAGGRTGELFF
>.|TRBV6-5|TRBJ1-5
CASRVFSNQPQHF
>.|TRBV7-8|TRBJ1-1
CASSPRVVAEAFF
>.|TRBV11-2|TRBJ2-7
CASSLLYEQYF
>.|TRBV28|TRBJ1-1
CASSLGGRTEAFF
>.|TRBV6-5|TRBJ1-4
CASSYSRGGLDEKLFF